The 10 T cell receptor beta chains presented below share a single source sample, sequenced in a study of long-term antiretroviral therapy in people with HIV. Version v3.0 of the immunoSEQ assay ran at survey level. TCRdb's table, derived via immunoSEQ multiplex PCR, lists solely in-frame clones and lacks some. This table holds just over 35,000 clones, over 75% found once. The sequences come from unsorted PBMCs, collected 0.6 years after starting antiretroviral therapy. These receptors originate from a man between 18 and 29 years old with HIV.

This sequence joins TRBV16 and TRBJ1-1, with D hard to call. With 4 bases removed from V and 1 base from J, the gap between germline ends came to 13 bases. The germline CDR1 and CDR2 sequences are KGHSY and FQNENV. This CDR3 has 15 residues. CDR3 sequence (DNA): TGTGCCAGCAGCCCCGGTGTGAGGAGGAACACTGAAGCTTTCTTT. Translated, it gives CASSPGVRRNTEAFF. The variable domain in full, with the rest retrieved from reference TRBV16 and TRBJ1-1, is GEEVAQTPKHLVRGEGQKAKLYCAPIKGHSYVFWYQQVLKNEFKFLISFQNENVFDETGMPKERFSAKCLPNSPCSLEIQATKLEDSAVYFCASSPGVRRNTEAFFGQGTRLTVV.

The chain combines TRBV4-2 with TRBJ1-5, with a weak D call TRBD1 (5 bases). With 1 base removed from V and 7 bases from J, the gap between germline ends came to 14 bases. CDR1 and CDR2 from the germline V gene are LGHNA and YNFKEQ. The CDR3 covers 15 residues. In DNA form, the CDR3 reads TGTGCCAGCAGCCAAGCGGGGACGGACGGGCAGCCCCAGCATTTT. It specifies CASSQAGTDGQPQHF.

This clone was counted between two and nine times. The CDR3 nucleotides read TGTGCCACGAGGGCGGGAAGACTAGCAGAAAGCACAGATACGCAGTATTTT. This translates into CATRAGRLAESTDTQYF. The chain is built from TRBV7-9 and TRBJ2-3, with 7 bases lining up with TRBD2. Germline assignment: CDR1 SEHNR and CDR2 FQNEAQ (reference sequence). The trim removed 10 bases at V and 0 bases at J, leaving 16 bases unmatched. The CDR3 runs to 17 residues.

The V and J genes are TRBV19 and TRBJ2-7, with D perhaps TRBD2 (5 bases). Trimming left V 2 bases short and J 9 bases short, with 26 bases between. Germline CDR1 reads LNHDA; CDR2 reads SQIVND (reference sequence). The CDR3 contains 17 residues. The CDR3 DNA reads TGTGCCAGTAGTATAAAATGTACCGGATTAACTAGATATCGGCAGTACTTC. This encodes CASSIKCTGLTRYRQYF. The whole variable domain, filled in from reference TRBV19 and TRBJ2-7, reads DGGITQSPKYLFRKEGQNVTLSCEQNLNHDAMYWYRQDPGQGLRLIYYSQIVNDFQKGDIAEGYSVSREKKESFPLTVTSAQKNPTAFYLCASSIKCTGLTRYRQYFGPGTRLTVT.

This chain joins TRBV9 and TRBJ2-7; 10 nucleotides match TRBD2. The CDR3 is 15 residues long. V gave up 0 bases and J gave up 4 bases; unmatched junction bases: 4. Germline-derived CDR1 and CDR2 are SGDLS and YYNGEE. The CDR3 DNA reads as TGTGCCAGCAGCGTAGGTAGCGGGAGGACGTACGAGCAGTACTTC. Protein sequence: CASSVGSGRTYEQYF.

This rearrangement joins TRBV5-4 to TRBJ1-4; a weak D match, TRBD1 (6 bases). The CDR3 contains 15 residues. Trimming removed 1 base at V and 3 bases at J, with 10 bases between. Germline values: CDR1 SGHNT, CDR2 YYREEE (reference sequence). CDR3 DNA: TGTGCCAGCAGCTTGCGGGGGCCAGCTAATGAAAAACTGTTTTTT. Translating it yields CASSLRGPANEKLFF.

This chain uses TRBV29-1 with TRBJ1-1, with D maybe TRBD1 (6 bases). CDR1 and CDR2 from the germline V gene are SQVTM and ANQGSEA. The ends were cut back, 3 bases at V and 1 base at J, with 15 bases in the middle. The CDR3 length is 15 residues. The CDR3 is CSVEGAVGTNTEAFF. The CDR3 nucleotides read TGCAGCGTTGAGGGGGCAGTTGGGACGAACACTGAAGCTTTCTTT.

A few counts support this clone. The chain joins TRBV7-2 to TRBJ1-3; D not certain. V lost 5 bases and J 2 bases, leaving 7 bases between the germline ends. This CDR3 contains 13 residues. Germline CDR1 and CDR2: SGHTA and FQGNSA. The chain's CDR3 is CASSPFAGNTIYF. As DNA, the CDR3 is TGTGCCAGCAGCCCGTTCGCTGGAAACACCATATATTTT.

The chain couples TRBV15 to TRBJ2-1, with 7 bases matching TRBD2. The CDR3 contains 17 residues. V shed 0 bases, J shed 3 bases, and the junction held 8 bases outside the gene matches. Germline V gene sequence: CDR1 LNHNV, CDR2 YYDKDF (reference sequence). CDR3 DNA sequence: TGTGCCACCAGCAGAGAGGGAGGGGCTCGGTTCTACAATGAGCAGTTCTTC. Residues: CATSREGGARFYNEQFF.

Only one count was recorded for this clone. This chain connects TRBV6-1 to TRBJ1-2; 7 bases agree with TRBD1. Germline assignment: CDR1 MNHNS and CDR2 SASEGT. CDR3 length: 15 residues. J lost 2 bases, V lost 6 bases, and 9 bases had no gene match. The CDR3 loop is CASRPRGLENYGYTF. The CDR3 nucleotides read TGTGCCAGCAGGCCGAGGGGGCTCGAAAACTATGGCTACACCTTC.